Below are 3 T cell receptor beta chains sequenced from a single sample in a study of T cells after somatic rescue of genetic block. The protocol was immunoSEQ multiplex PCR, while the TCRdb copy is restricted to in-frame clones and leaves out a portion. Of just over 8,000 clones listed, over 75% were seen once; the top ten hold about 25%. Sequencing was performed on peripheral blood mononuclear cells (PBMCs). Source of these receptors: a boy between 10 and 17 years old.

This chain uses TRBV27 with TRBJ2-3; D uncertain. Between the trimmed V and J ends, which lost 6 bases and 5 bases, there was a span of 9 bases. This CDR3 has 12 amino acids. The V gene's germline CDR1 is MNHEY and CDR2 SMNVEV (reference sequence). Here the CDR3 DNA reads TGTGCCAGCAGCCTTATCGGAGATACGCAGTATTTT. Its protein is CASSLIGDTQYF.

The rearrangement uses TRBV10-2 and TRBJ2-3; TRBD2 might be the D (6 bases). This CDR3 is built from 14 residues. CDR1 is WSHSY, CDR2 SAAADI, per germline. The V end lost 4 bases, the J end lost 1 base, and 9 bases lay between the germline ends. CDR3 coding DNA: TGCGCCAGCAGTGGAATAGCGGGCACAGATACGCAGTATTTT. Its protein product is CASSGIAGTDTQYF.

The CDR3 DNA reads as TGTGCCAGCAGCTTCGGGGGGTCTGAGCAGTTCTTC. Amino acid sequence: CASSFGGSEQFF. V gene TRBV9 combines with J gene TRBJ2-1; 7 positions agree with TRBD2. The J segment lost 9 bases and the V segment lost 4 bases, leaving 4 bases of the junction unmatched. There are 12 residues in the CDR3. Per germline, CDR1 SGDLS and CDR2 YYNGEE. Full variable domain (outside the CDR3, taken from reference TRBV9 and TRBJ2-1): DSGVTQTPKHLITATGQRVTLRCSPRSGDLSVYWYQQSLDQGLQFLIQYYNGEERAKGNILERFSAQQFPDLHSELNLSSLELGDSALYFCASSFGGSEQFFGPGTRLTVL.